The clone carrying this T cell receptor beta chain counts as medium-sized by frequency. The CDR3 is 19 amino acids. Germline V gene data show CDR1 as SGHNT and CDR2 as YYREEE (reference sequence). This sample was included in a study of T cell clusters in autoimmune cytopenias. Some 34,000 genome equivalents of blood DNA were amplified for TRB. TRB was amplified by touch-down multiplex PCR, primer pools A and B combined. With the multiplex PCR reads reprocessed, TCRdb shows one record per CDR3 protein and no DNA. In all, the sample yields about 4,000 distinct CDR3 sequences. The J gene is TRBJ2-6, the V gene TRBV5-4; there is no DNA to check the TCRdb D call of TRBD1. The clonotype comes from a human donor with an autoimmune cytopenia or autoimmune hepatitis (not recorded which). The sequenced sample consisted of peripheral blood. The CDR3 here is CASSLSVDTAYSGANVLTF.